The 8 T cell receptor beta chains reported below all come from one sample, sequenced in a study of graft-versus-host responses after intestinal transplantation. Their target antigens are unknown. TCRdb's table, derived via immunoSEQ multiplex PCR, lists solely in-frame clones and lacks some. This sample carries more than 100,000 clones, 90% to 95% of them seen once, and the ten largest clones take 0.095% to 0.15%. Here the sequenced sample was unstimulated CD4+ T cells sorted from spleen or lymph node cells, taken before intestinal transplant. The receptors shown here come from a human donor who received an intestinal transplant.

In its sample, this clone was seen once. The V and J genes are TRBV6-6 and TRBJ2-3, with D possibly being TRBD2 (5 bases). This CDR3 region has 14 residues. CDR1 is MNHNY, CDR2 SVGAGI, per germline (reference sequence). V was shortened by 6 bases and J by 0 bases, with 10 bases between the two germline ends. CDR3 protein: CASRSGASTDTQYF. CDR3 nucleotides: TGTGCCAGCAGAAGCGGAGCCAGCACAGATACGCAGTATTTT.

The J gene is TRBJ2-3, the V gene TRBV5-5, with 8 bases lining up with TRBD1. Trimming cost V 4 bases and J 0 bases; bases outside gene matches: 7. CDR3 size: 16 residues. Germline CDR1 is SGHKS and CDR2 is YYEKEE (reference sequence). The CDR3 reads CASSPWTGPSTDTQYF. The CDR3 nucleotides read TGTGCCAGCAGCCCATGGACAGGGCCTAGCACAGATACGCAGTATTTT. Filled out from reference TRBV5-5 and TRBJ2-3, the complete variable domain reads DAGVTQSPTHLIKTRGQQVTLRCSPISGHKSVSWYQQVLGQGPQFIFQYYEKEERGRGNFPDRFSARQFPNYSSELNVNALLLGDSALYLCASSPWTGPSTDTQYFGPGTRLTVL.

This clone has a handful of counts. The CDR3 sequence is CASSQSSYEQYF. The CDR3 DNA is TGTGCCAGCAGTCAGAGCTCCTACGAGCAGTACTTC. The rearrangement uses TRBV6-6 and TRBJ2-7; D remains unclear. The germline V gene encodes CDR1 MNHNY and CDR2 SVGAGI (reference sequence). Trimming pared 5 bases from V and 0 bases from J, leaving 5 bases between. The CDR3 length is 12 residues.

J is TRBJ2-3 and V is TRBV4-2, with TRBD2 identical over 8 bases. Germline-derived CDR1 and CDR2 are LGHNA and YNFKEQ. The CDR3 is 14 amino acids. Trimming removed 6 bases from V and 0 bases from J; junction bases left unmatched: 2. CDR3 coding DNA: TGTGCCAGCAGAGCTAGCGGGAGCACAGATACGCAGTATTTT. Protein product: CASRASGSTDTQYF.

V usage is TRBV19 and J usage is TRBJ1-5; D gene unclear. Trimming took 6 bases from V and 3 from J, leaving 15 bases between them. The CDR3 extends over 15 amino acids. The germline CDR1 and CDR2 sequences are LNHDA and SQIVND (reference sequence). CDR3 loop: CASSLTWQPNQPQHF. The CDR3 bases are TGTGCCAGTAGCCTAACCTGGCAGCCCAATCAGCCCCAGCATTTT.

The count of this clone is one. The gene calls are TRBV6-1 and TRBJ2-5; TRBD1 or TRBD2 may be the D gene (5 bases each). This CDR3 region has 14 residues. Looked up from germline, CDR1 is MNHNS and CDR2 is SASEGT. Deletions cut 5 bases from V and 2 bases from J, with 12 bases between. CDR3 amino acids: CASSTGTTQETQYF. CDR3 coding DNA: TGTGCCAGCAGTACGGGGACCACTCAAGAGACCCAGTACTTC.

The J gene is TRBJ1-2, the V gene TRBV18; D may be TRBD1 (6 bases). There are 15 residues in the CDR3. The V end lost 3 bases, the J end lost 3 bases, and 14 bases lay between the germline ends. CDR1 is KGHSH, CDR2 LQKENI, per germline. The chain's CDR3 is CASSPSTGSDYGYTF. CDR3 DNA sequence: TGTGCCAGCTCACCCTCCACAGGGAGCGACTATGGCTACACCTTC.

The chain combines TRBV6-5 with TRBJ2-5; weak D call: TRBD2 (6 bases). The J call may be incorrect, as the DNA end agrees better with TRBJ2-7. Germline-derived CDR1 and CDR2 are MNHEY and SVGAGI. The CDR3 consists of 13 residues. CDR3 DNA sequence: TGTGCCAGCAGACTCCGGGAGACCTACGAGCAGTACTTC. It translates to CASRLRETYEQYF.